One TCR beta chain is described in this entry. Its matching antigen is unknown. This sample stems from a study of identical twins. MiXCR, run by TCRdb on the 5' RACE reads, gives a single entry per CDR3 protein. The sample yields about 890,000 distinct CDR3 sequences, 9% to 15% seen once. This CDR3 contains 15 residues. Germline loops: CDR1 SGHVS, CDR2 FQNEAQ. Trimming took off 6 bases at V and 4 bases at J, with 15 bases between the two ends. Study results and limitations: Rather than following the same donors, the conclusions depended on cross-sectional statistical analysis. While abundant cord blood beta clonotypes carried fewer insertions, memory repertoires showed no such pattern. The authors noted that invariant MAIT and iNKT cells could partly confound zero-insertion analyses.

The same data also contributed to another study, on yellow fever vaccine responses in identical twins. According to that study: Twins' vaccine T cell responses were reported to seem partly convergent and partly personalized.

This chain links TRBV7-8 with TRBJ2-2, with a weak D call TRBD2 (6 bases). This receptor was taken from a young woman in good health. The sequenced sample consisted of PBMCs. CDR3 loop: CASRPPGGATGELFF. Here the CDR3 DNA reads TGTGCCAGCAGACCCCCCGGCGGGGCCACCGGGGAGCTGTTTTTT.